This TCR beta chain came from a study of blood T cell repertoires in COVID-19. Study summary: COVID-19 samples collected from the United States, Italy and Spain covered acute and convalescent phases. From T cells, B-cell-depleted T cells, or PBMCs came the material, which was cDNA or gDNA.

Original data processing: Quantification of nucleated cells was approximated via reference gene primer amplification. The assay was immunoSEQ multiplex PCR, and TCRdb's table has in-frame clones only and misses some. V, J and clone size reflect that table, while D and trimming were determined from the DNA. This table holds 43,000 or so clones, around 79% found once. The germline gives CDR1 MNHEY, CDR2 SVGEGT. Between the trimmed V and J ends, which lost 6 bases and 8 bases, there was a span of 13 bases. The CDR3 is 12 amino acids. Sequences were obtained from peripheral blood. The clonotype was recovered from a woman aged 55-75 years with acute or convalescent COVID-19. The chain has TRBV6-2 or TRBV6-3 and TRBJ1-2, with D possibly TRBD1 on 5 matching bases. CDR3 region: CASSHPGEGYTF. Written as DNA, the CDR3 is TGTGCCAGCAGCCACCCGGGGGAAGGCTACACCTTC.